Each of the 2 T cell receptor beta chains below was sequenced from the same sample in a study of blood T cell repertoires in COVID-19. This table comes from immunoSEQ multiplex PCR, and its TCRdb copy is limited to in-frame clones, with some not included. The data contain around 150,000 clones, around 87% of them seen just once; the ten biggest clones take up roughly 4.5%. Sequencing was done on a sample of peripheral blood. These receptors were obtained from a woman aged 60-75 years with active or convalescent COVID-19.

V usage is TRBV1 and J usage is TRBJ2-1; no DNA check was done on the table's D call, TRBD1. TRBV1 corresponds to a pseudogene. This CDR3 has 15 residues. The CDR3 spells CTSSQDPPRAHEQFF. The CDR3 bases are TGCACCAGCAGCCAAGATCCCCCCAGGGCCCATGAGCAGTTCTTC.

The chain carries TRBV7-2 and TRBJ2-3; D unresolved. Trimming took off 2 bases at V and 4 bases at J, with 13 bases between the two ends. Germline V gene sequence: CDR1 SGHTA, CDR2 FQGNSA. The CDR3 totals 15 residues. The CDR3 DNA reads as TGTGCCAGCAGCTTAAGTTTCAGGTGGGCAGATACGCAGTATTTT. Residues: CASSLSFRWADTQYF.